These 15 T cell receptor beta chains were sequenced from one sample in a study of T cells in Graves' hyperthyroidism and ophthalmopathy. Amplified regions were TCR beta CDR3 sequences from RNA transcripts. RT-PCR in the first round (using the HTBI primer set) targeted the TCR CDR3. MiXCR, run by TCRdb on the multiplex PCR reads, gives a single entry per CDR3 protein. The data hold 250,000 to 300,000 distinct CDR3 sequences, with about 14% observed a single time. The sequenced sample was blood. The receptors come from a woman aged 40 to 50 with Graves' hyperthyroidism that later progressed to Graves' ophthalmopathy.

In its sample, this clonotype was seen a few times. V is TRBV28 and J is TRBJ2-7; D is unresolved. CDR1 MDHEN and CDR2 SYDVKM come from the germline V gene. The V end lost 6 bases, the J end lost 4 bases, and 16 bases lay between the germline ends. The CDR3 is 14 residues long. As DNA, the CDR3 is TGTGCCAGCAGCCCCGCGGTGCCCTCATACGAGCAGTACTTC. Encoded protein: CASSPAVPSYEQYF. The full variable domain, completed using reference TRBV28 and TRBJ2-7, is DVKVTQSSRYLVKRTGEKVFLECVQDMDHENMFWYRQDPGLGLRLIYFSYDVKMKEKGDIPEGYSVSREKKERFSLILESASTNQTSMYLCASSPAVPSYEQYFGPGTRLTVT.

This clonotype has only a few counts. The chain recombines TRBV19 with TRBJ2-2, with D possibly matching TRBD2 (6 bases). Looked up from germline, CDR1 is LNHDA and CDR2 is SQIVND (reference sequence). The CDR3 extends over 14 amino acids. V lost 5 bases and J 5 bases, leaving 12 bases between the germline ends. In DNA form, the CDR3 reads TGTGCCAGTAGTCATGGGGGGTGGACCGGGGAGCTGTTTTTT. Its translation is CASSHGGWTGELFF.

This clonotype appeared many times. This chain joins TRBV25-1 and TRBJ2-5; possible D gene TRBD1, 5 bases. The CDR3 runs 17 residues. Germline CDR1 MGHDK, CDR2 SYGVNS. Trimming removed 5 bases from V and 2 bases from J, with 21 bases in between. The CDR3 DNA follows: TGTGCCAGCAGTTCGGCCCGAGGAAAGGGGCGGCAAGAGACCCAGTACTTC. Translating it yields CASSSARGKGRQETQYF.

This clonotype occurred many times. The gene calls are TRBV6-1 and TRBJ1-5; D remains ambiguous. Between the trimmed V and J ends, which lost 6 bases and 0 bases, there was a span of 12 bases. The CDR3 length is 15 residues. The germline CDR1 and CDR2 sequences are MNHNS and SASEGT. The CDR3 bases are TGTGCCAGCAGGTTATGGACGGATAGCAATCAGCCCCAGCATTTT. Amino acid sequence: CASRLWTDSNQPQHF.

In DNA, the CDR3 is TGTGCCAGCAGCCCAGGTCCGAGCACAGATACGCAGTATTTT. Translating it yields CASSPGPSTDTQYF. The chain uses TRBV7-2 and TRBJ2-3; D not resolved. With 5 bases removed from V and 0 bases from J, the gap between germline ends came to 9 bases. CDR3 size: 14 residues. Germline V gene lookup returns CDR1 SGHTA and CDR2 FQGNSA.

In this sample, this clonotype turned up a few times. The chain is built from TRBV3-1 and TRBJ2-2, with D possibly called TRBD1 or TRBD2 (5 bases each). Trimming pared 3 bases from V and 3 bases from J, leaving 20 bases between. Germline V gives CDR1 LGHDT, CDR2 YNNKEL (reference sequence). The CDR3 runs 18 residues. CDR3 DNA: TGTGCCAGCAGCCATAAAGATGCCGGGACGGGACACACCGGGGAGCTGTTTTTT. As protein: CASSHKDAGTGHTGELFF.

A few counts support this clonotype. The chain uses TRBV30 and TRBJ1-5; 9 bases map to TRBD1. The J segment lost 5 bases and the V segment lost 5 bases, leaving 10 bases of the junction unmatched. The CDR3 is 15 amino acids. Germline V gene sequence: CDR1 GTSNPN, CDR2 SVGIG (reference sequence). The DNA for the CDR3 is TGTGCCTGGGGACTTGGGACAGGGCGAGATCAGCCCCAGCATTTT. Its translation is CAWGLGTGRDQPQHF.

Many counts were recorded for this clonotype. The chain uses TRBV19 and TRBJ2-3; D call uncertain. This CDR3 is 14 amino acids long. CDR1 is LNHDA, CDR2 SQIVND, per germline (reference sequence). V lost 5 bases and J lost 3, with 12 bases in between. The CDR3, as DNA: TGTGCCAGTAGTTACGCTAGACGGACAGATACGCAGTATTTT. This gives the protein CASSYARRTDTQYF.

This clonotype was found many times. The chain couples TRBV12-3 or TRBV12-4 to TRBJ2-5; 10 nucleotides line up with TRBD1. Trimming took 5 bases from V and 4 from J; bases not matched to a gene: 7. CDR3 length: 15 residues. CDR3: CASSKTGGWGETQYF. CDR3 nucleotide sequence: TGTGCCAGCAGTAAGACAGGGGGCTGGGGAGAGACCCAGTACTTC.

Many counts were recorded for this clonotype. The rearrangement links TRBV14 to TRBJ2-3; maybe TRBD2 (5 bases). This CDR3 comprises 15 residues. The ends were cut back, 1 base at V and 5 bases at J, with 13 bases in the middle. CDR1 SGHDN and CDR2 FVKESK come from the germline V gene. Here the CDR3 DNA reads TGTGCCAGCAGCCAAGGGGTACTAGTGAGAGATACGCAGTATTTT. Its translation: CASSQGVLVRDTQYF. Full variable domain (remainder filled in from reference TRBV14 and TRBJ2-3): EAGVTQFPSHSVIEKGQTVTLRCDPISGHDNLYWYRRVMGKEIKFLLHFVKESKQDESGMPNNRFLAERTGGTYSTLKVQPAELEDSGVYFCASSQGVLVRDTQYFGPGTRLTVL.

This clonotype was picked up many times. The CDR3 sequence is CASSSPGSQETQYF. CDR3 DNA: TGCGCCAGCAGCTCACCCGGATCACAAGAGACCCAGTACTTC. The chain combines TRBV5-1 with TRBJ2-5; unclear D gene. Deletions cut 3 bases from V and 2 bases from J, with 11 bases between. Germline V CDR1 and CDR2: SGHRS, YFSETQ. The CDR3 has 14 amino acids.

CDR3 nucleotides: TGTGCCAGCACCGGACTAGCGGGGAACACCGGGGAGCTGTTTTTT. Translating gives CASTGLAGNTGELFF. This chain links TRBV27 with TRBJ2-2; 11 bases agree with TRBD2. CDR1 and CDR2 (germline): MNHEY, SMNVEV (reference sequence). This CDR3 comprises 15 residues. The V segment lost 7 bases and the J segment 1 base; nucleotides outside the gene matches: 2.

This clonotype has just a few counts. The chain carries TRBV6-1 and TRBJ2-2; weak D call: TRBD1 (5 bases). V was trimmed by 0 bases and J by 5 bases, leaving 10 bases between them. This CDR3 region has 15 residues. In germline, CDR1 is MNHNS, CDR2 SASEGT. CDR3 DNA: TGTGCCAGCAGTGAAGCGGCAGGGTGGACCGGGGAGCTGTTTTTT. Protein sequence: CASSEAAGWTGELFF.

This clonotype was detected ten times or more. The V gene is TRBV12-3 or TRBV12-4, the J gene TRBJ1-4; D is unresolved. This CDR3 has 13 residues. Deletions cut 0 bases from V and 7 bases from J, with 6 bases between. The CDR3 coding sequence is TGTGCCAGCAGTTTAGCGCTAAGTGAAAAACTGTTTTTT. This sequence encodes CASSLALSEKLFF.

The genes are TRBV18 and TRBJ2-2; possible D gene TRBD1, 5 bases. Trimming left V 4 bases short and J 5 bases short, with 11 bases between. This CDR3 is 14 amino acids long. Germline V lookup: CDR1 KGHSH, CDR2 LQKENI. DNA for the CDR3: TGTGCCAGCTCACAACCTCAGGGAACCGGGGAGCTGTTTTTT. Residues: CASSQPQGTGELFF.